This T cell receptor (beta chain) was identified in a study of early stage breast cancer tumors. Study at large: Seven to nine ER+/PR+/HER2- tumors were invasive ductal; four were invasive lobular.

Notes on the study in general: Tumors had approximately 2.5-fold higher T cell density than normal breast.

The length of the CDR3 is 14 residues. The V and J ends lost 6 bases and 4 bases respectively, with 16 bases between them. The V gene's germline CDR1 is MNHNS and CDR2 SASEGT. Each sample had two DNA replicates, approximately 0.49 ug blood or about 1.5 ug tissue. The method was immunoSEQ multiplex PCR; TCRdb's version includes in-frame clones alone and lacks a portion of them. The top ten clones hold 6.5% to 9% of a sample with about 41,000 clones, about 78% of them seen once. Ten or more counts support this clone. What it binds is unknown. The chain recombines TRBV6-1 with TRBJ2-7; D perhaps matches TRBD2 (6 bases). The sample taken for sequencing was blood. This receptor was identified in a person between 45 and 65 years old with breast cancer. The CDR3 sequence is CASRTGTAPYEQYV. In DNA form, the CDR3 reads TGTGCCAGCAGGACCGGGACTGCACCGTACGAGCAGTACGTC.